Listed below are T cell receptor beta chains from one sample, sequenced in a study of T cell changes during pregnancy in multiple sclerosis. Using immunoSEQ multiplex PCR, the repertoire was profiled, and TCRdb retains in-frame clones only, with some absent. Counted here are tens of thousands of clones, about 85% occurring once; the ten biggest clones make up approximately 8%. This sample comprised CD8+ T cells from peripheral blood mononuclear cells, obtained after pregnancy. Source of these receptors: a female donor with multiple sclerosis, enrolled in a pregnancy study. Both conserved end residues are part of each CDR3. The D gene is left open where the match is weak. The listing skips clone size in some rows; elsewhere it reads once, few, many or a size class.

V	D	size	J	length	DNA	CDR3
TRBV5-4	TRBD1	-	TRBJ1-6	14	TGTGCCAGCAGATCCACAGGGGATAATTCACCCCTCCACTTT	CASRSTGDNSPLHF
TRBV10-1	-	-	TRBJ2-3	12	TGCGCCAGCACCGAAAGCGTGGATACGCAGTATTTT	CASTESVDTQYF
TRBV4-3	TRBD2	-	TRBJ2-1	21	TGCGCCAGCAGCCAGACGTCGGGGGGACTAGCGGGGAAGGTTTCCTACAATGAGCAGTTCTTC	CASSQTSGGLAGKVSYNEQFF
TRBV7-8	-	-	TRBJ2-7	13	TGTGCCAGCAGTGGGGGGGGCGCCTACGAGCAGTACTTC	CASSGGGAYEQYF
TRBV6-5	TRBD1	once	TRBJ2-2	16	TGTGCCAGCAGTTACGCGACAGGGGGGGACACCGGGGAGCTGTTTTTT	CASSYATGGDTGELFF
TRBV7-9	TRBD2	-	TRBJ2-1	15	TGTGCCAGCAGCCCTCTAGCGGGGGGCAGGGATGAGCAGTTCTTC	CASSPLAGGRDEQFF
TRBV28	TRBD2	-	TRBJ2-1	14	TGTGCCAGCAGCCGCAGCGGGGGGCCTGGTGAGCAGTTCTTC	CASSRSGGPGEQFF
TRBV4-1	-	-	TRBJ1-5	14	TGCGCCAGCAGCCAGCAACAGGATAATCAGCCCCAGCATTTT	CASSQQQDNQPQHF
TRBV30	-	few	TRBJ1-1	13	TGTGCCTGGAGTGTGGGGGGGAACACTGAAGCTTTCTTT	CAWSVGGNTEAFF
TRBV6-6	TRBD2	-	TRBJ2-1	16	TGTGCCAGCAGCCAACTAGCGGGGGGGCCAAGGAATGAGCAGTTCTTC	CASSQLAGGPRNEQFF
TRBV13	-	-	TRBJ1-1	13	TGTGCCAGCAGCTTAGGAAGGGGCACTGAAGCTTTCTTT	CASSLGRGTEAFF
TRBV9	-	once	TRBJ2-7	14	TGTGCCAGCAGCGTAGTAGACAGTACCTACGAGCAGTACTTC	CASSVVDSTYEQYF
TRBV18	-	-	TRBJ2-7	14	TGTGCCAGCTCACCACTCCCGGGTCCGTACGAGCAGTACTTC	CASSPLPGPYEQYF
TRBV7-2	TRBD2	once	TRBJ2-7	15	TGTGCCAGCAGCTTATTAGCGGGGCCGACCTACGAGCAGTACTTC	CASSLLAGPTYEQYF
TRBV6-5	TRBD2	-	TRBJ2-3	14	TGTGCCAGCACCCTAGCGGGCCCCACAGATACGCAGTATTTT	CASTLAGPTDTQYF
TRBV2	-	-	TRBJ2-2	14	TGTGCCAGCAGTGCCCACAGGGACCCCGGGGAGCTGTTTTTT	CASSAHRDPGELFF
TRBV5-6	-	-	TRBJ2-7	13	TGTGCCAGCAGCTTCCCAGGGCTGGGGGAGCAGTACTTC	CASSFPGLGEQYF
TRBV5-4	TRBD1	-	TRBJ2-5	15	TGTGCCAGCAGCTCCGGGACAGGGGGTAGAGAGACCCAGTACTTC	CASSSGTGGRETQYF
TRBV9	-	-	TRBJ1-3	15	TGTGCCAGCAGCGTAGGGTACAGCTCTGGAAACACCATATATTTT	CASSVGYSSGNTIYF
TRBV7-6	-	-	TRBJ2-1	11	TGTGCCAGCAGCTTAGAGGGGCATCGGTTCTTC	CASSLEGHRFF
TRBV29-1	-	-	TRBJ1-1	11	TGCAGCGTCCCCTTGGCGGGTGAAGCTTTCTTT	CSVPLAGEAFF
TRBV9	-	-	TRBJ1-1	14	TGTGCCAGCAGCGTTGCAGGGGTGAACACTGAAGCTTTCTTT	CASSVAGVNTEAFF
TRBV7-5	-	-	TRBJ2-7	14	TGTGCCAGAAGCTTAGTACAGGCAACCTACGAGCAGTACTTC	CARSLVQATYEQYF
TRBV7-3	TRBD2	-	TRBJ2-3	15	TGTGCCAGCAGCCGAGCGGGGGGGCTTACAGATACGCAGTATTTT	CASSRAGGLTDTQYF
TRBV2	-	-	TRBJ2-1	15	TGTGCCAGCAGTCCGAGAGGACAGAATGAGAATGAGCAGTTCTTC	CASSPRGQNENEQFF
TRBV5-6	-	-	TRBJ1-6	14	TGTGCCAGCAGCTGGCCAGCGAGTAATTCACCCCTCCACTTT	CASSWPASNSPLHF
TRBV6-5	TRBD1	few	TRBJ1-1	14	TGTGCCAGCAGTTACCAGGCAGGGGGCACTGAAGCTTTCTTT	CASSYQAGGTEAFF
TRBV6-4	-	-	TRBJ1-5	16	TGTGCCAGCAGTGACTCGCACAGGCGTAGGAATCAGCCCCAGCATTTT	CASSDSHRRRNQPQHF
TRBV7-2	TRBD1	-	TRBJ1-5	15	TGTGCCAGCACCCCAAACAGGGGTAGCAATCAGCCCCAGCATTTT	CASTPNRGSNQPQHF
TRBV7-9	-	-	TRBJ1-2	15	TGTGCCAGCAGCCCCACAGGTACCCGGACACGTAGCTACACCTTC	CASSPTGTRTRSYTF
TRBV5-6	TRBD2	once	TRBJ2-7	16	TGTGCCAGCAGCCTTGGACTAGCGGGGGCTGCCTACGAGCAGTACTTC	CASSLGLAGAAYEQYF
TRBV5-6	-	-	TRBJ1-5	14	TGTGCCAGCAGCTTTGGAGGGGGGGGTCAGCCCCAGCATTTT	CASSFGGGGQPQHF
TRBV7-6	TRBD2	-	TRBJ2-1	17	TGTGCCAGCAGCTTAGCGCTCGGCGGGGGTAATGACAATGAGCAGTTCTTC	CASSLALGGGNDNEQFF
TRBV4-1	-	-	TRBJ1-5	15	TGCGCCAGCAGCCAAGATCCGCGGCAGGGACAGCCCCAGCATTTT	CASSQDPRQGQPQHF
TRBV29-1	TRBD1	-	TRBJ1-1	11	TGCAGCGTAGGTCGCAGGGGGGACGCTTTCTTT	CSVGRRGDAFF
TRBV6-6	-	-	TRBJ1-1	12	TGTGCCAGCAGTTATGAAACCGGTGAAGCTTTCTTT	CASSYETGEAFF
TRBV2	TRBD1	-	TRBJ2-7	12	TGTGCCAGTTCAAACGACAGGGACGAGCAGTACTTC	CASSNDRDEQYF
TRBV7-2	TRBD2	-	TRBJ2-7	15	TGTGCCAGCAGCTTCCGCGGGACTAGGGCACAAGAGCAGTACTTC	CASSFRGTRAQEQYF
TRBV7-7	TRBD1	-	TRBJ2-5	13	TGTGCTAGCAGCATGAGACAGGGGGAGACCCAGTACTTC	CASSMRQGETQYF
TRBV7-3	TRBD1	-	TRBJ2-7	15	TGTGCCAGCAGCTGGGGACAGGCCAGCTCCTACGAGCAGTACTTC	CASSWGQASSYEQYF
TRBV29-1	-	-	TRBJ1-2	13	TGCAGCGTAGAAACAGGGCTTGGGTATGGCTACACCTTC	CSVETGLGYGYTF